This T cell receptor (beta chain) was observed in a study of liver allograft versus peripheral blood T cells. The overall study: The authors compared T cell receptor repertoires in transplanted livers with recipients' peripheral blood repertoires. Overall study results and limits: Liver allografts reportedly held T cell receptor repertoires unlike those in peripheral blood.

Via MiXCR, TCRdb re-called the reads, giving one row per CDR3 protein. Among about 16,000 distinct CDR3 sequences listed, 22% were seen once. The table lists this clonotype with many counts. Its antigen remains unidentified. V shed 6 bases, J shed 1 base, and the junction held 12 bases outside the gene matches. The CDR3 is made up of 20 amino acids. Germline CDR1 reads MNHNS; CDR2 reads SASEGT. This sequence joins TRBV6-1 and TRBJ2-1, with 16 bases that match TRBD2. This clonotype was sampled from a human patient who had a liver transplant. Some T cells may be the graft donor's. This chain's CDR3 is CASSLRGGLAGGRSYNEQFF. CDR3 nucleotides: TGTGCCAGCAGCTTAAGAGGGGGACTAGCGGGGGGGCGGTCCTACAATGAGCAGTTCTTC.